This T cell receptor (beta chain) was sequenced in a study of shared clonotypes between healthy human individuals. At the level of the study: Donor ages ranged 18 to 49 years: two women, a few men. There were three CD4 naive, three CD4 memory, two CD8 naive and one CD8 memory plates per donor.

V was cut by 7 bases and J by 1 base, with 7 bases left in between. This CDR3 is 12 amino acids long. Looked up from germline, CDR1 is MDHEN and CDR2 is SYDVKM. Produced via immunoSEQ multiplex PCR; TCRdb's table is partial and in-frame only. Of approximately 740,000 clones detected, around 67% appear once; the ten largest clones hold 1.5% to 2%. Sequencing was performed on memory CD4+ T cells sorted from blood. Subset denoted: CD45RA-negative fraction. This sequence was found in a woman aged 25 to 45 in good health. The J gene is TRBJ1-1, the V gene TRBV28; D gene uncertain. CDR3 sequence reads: CASTSRNTEAFF. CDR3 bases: TGTGCCAGCACCTCCCGGAACACTGAAGCTTTCTTT.